The 5 T cell receptor beta chains in this list originate from one sample, sequenced in a study of blood T cell repertoires in COVID-19. This table comes from immunoSEQ multiplex PCR, and its TCRdb copy is limited to in-frame clones, with some not included. Of about 220,000 clones in the sample, about 80% were seen once. The sample comprised peripheral blood. These TCRs come from a woman between 25 and 40 years old who had recovered from COVID-19.

The V call is TRBV7-8, the J call TRBJ2-3; no clear D. V was shortened by 1 base and J by 1 base, with 6 bases between the two germline ends. Looked up from germline, CDR1 is SGHVS and CDR2 is FQNEAQ. This CDR3 region has 14 residues. CDR3 coding DNA: TGTGCCAGCAGCTTAGGCCAGGGCACAGATACGCAGTATTTT. This translates into CASSLGQGTDTQYF.

The chain employs TRBV9 and TRBJ2-1; 7 bases align to TRBD1. The CDR3 consists of 17 residues. Germline loops: CDR1 SGDLS, CDR2 YYNGEE. V dropped 0 bases and J dropped 0; count of bases not matched to a gene: 6. CDR3 loop: CASSVDSGTVSYNEQFF. The CDR3 nucleotides read TGTGCCAGCAGCGTAGATTCGGGGACAGTCTCCTACAATGAGCAGTTCTTC.

The chain uses TRBV2 and TRBJ1-1; 7 bases agree with TRBD1. V lost 6 bases to trimming and J lost 0 bases; unmatched junction nucleotides: 4. CDR3 length equals 14 residues. Germline assignment: CDR1 SNHLY and CDR2 FYNNEI. CDR3 in DNA: TGTGCCAGCAGGCGACAGGGCCTGAACACTGAAGCTTTCTTT. Encoded protein: CASRRQGLNTEAFF.

The rearrangement uses TRBV5-1 and TRBJ2-2, with TRBD2 matching 12 bases. Germline V gene sequence: CDR1 SGHRS, CDR2 YFSETQ. This CDR3 has 19 residues. V gave up 0 bases and J gave up 3 bases; unmatched junction bases: 9. In DNA, the CDR3 is TGCGCCAGCAGCTTGGACTACACACGGACTAGCGGGGACACCGGGGAGCTGTTTTTT. This gives the protein CASSLDYTRTSGDTGELFF.

The V call is TRBV25-1, the J call TRBJ1-4; TRBD1 agrees at 10 bases. CDR3 length: 16 amino acids. Germline assignment: CDR1 MGHDK and CDR2 SYGVNS. With 5 bases clipped from V and 3 bases from J, the junction kept 6 bases outside the gene matches. CDR3 nucleotides: TGTGCCAGCAGTTTTCGACAGGGGGCTGCTAATGAAAAACTGTTTTTT. Translated, it gives CASSFRQGAANEKLFF.